These 28 T cell receptor beta chains originate from one sample sequenced in a study of tumor-infiltrating lymphocytes in primary liver carcinoma. Researchers generated TCR beta cDNA from 500 to 600 ng of total RNA, relying on a constant-region primer. The TCR beta library was amplified through three nested multiplex PCR rounds in a modified ARM-PCR procedure. With TRBV1-TRBV30 forward primers and a C-beta reverse primer, the first two PCR rounds were run for 10 cycles each. From the multiplex PCR reads, TCRdb called clonotypes with MiXCR, one entry per CDR3 protein. Of fewer than 85,000 distinct CDR3 sequences listed, 69% are singletons. Co-extraction yielded RNA and DNA from 20-30 mg of unsorted bulk tissue. Material: tumor-adjacent normal liver tissue. Source of these receptors: a man between 35 and 55 years old with primary liver carcinoma and hepatitis B virus infection.

In this sample, this clonotype turned up a few times. With a much larger clone just one base away, this may be a read error. V is TRBV5-1 and J is TRBJ2-6; 10 bases line up with TRBD1. Germline V CDR1 and CDR2: SGHRS, YFSETQ. CDR3 length: 16 residues. CDR3 nucleotide sequence: TGCGCCACCTCGACAGGGGGCAGCTCTGGGGCCGACGTCCTGACTTTC. This codes for CATSTGGSSGADVLTF.

This clonotype has only a few counts. The CDR3 end shows no conserved phenylalanine or tryptophan, and so a read error is likely. The CDR3, as DNA: TGTGTCAGCAGCCGGTCGTCCAACGGGGAGCTGTTTTAT. Translation: CVSSRSSNGELFY. This chain joins TRBV14 and TRBJ2-2; D gene unclear. Germline assignment: CDR1 SGHDN and CDR2 FVKESK. The CDR3 loop spans 13 amino acids.

Notes on this clonotype: Compared with germline, one end of the junction differs, possibly owing to a read error. The V and J genes are TRBV11-2 and TRBJ2-1; 7 positions match TRBD2. Germline CDR1 reads SGHAT; CDR2 reads FQNNGV. The CDR3 loop spans 16 amino acids. The DNA for the CDR3 is TGTGTCAGCAGCGTGAGTGTGGGGGGGTACTACAATGAGCAGTTCTTC. The encoded protein is CVSSVSVGGYYNEQFF.

Comment on this clonotype: This clone may be a read error of a much larger clone one base away. The rearrangement uses TRBV11-2 and TRBJ2-1; no firm D call. CDR1 and CDR2 (germline): SGHAT, FQNNGV. Trimming pared 8 bases from V and 4 bases from J, leaving 9 bases between. The CDR3 sequence is 12 residues long. The CDR3 nucleotides read TGTGCCAGCGGCCCGGAGTACAATGAGCAGTTCTTC. This codes for CASGPEYNEQFF.

The sample holds many counts of this clonotype. This chain joins TRBV4-2 and TRBJ2-3, with D perhaps TRBD2 (6 bases). This CDR3 has 15 amino acids. Trimming took 4 bases from V and 4 from J, leaving 15 bases between them. In germline, CDR1 is LGHNA, CDR2 YNFKEQ. The CDR3 region is CASSPKAGLADTQYF. CDR3 in DNA: TGTGCCAGCAGCCCTAAGGCGGGACTCGCAGATACGCAGTATTTT.

Points on this clonotype: The missing conserved phenylalanine or tryptophan at the end of this CDR3 makes a read error likely. It is unclear where the CDR3 begins or ends on the DNA, so no DNA is shown, and the CDR3 is as TCRdb lists it. This chain links TRBV29-1 with TRBJ2-2; the D segment call TRBD1 is taken from the table without a DNA check. Germline V gene data show CDR1 as SQVTM and CDR2 as ANQGSEA. The CDR3 spans 13 amino acids, including both terminal residues. CDR3: CSVEGQGPGELFI.

The table lists this clonotype with a few counts. The genes are TRBV4-3 and TRBJ2-3, with TRBD2 identical over 9 bases. The length of the CDR3 is 15 residues. Germline V lookup: CDR1 LGHNA, CDR2 YSLEER. The ends lost 3 bases at V and 1 base at J; junction bases unmatched: 2. The CDR3 nucleotides read TGCGCCAGCAGCCAGCGACTAGCGGGCACAGATACGCAGTATTTT. It encodes CASSQRLAGTDTQYF.

This clonotype has just one count. This may be a read error: a much more frequent sequence differs by one nucleotide. The rearrangement links TRBV5-5 to TRBJ1-2, with D uncertain. This CDR3 region has 16 residues. V was pared by 4 bases and J by 0 bases, with 16 bases between. CDR1 SGHKS and CDR2 YYEKEE come from the germline V gene (reference sequence). The CDR3 loop reads CASSPHPNRTNYGYTF. The CDR3 nucleotides read TGTGCCAGCAGCCCTCACCCGAACAGAACTAACTATGGCTACACCTTC.

The chain combines TRBV25-1 with TRBJ2-1; TRBD2 matches at 7 bases. From germline, CDR1 is MGHDK and CDR2 SYGVNS. V was pared by 1 base and J by 1 base, with 19 bases of the junction left unmatched. CDR3 length: 21 residues. CDR3 amino acids: CASSEWGSDRIAGGSYNEQFF. The DNA for the CDR3 is TGTGCCAGCAGTGAATGGGGTTCGGATAGAATAGCGGGTGGTTCCTACAATGAGCAGTTCTTC.

About this clonotype: Mismatch with germline at one junction end may stem from a read error. The chain recombines TRBV14 with TRBJ2-5; D gene uncertain. Germline V lookup: CDR1 SGHDN, CDR2 FVKESK. The length of the CDR3 is 15 residues. CDR3 coding DNA: TGTGCCAGCAGCCAAGATCTAGTCATTGAAGAGACTCAGTACTTC. Residues: CASSQDLVIEETQYF.

A remark on this clonotype: It is likely a read error, because the conserved phenylalanine at the end of the CDR3 is missing. V is TRBV7-9 and J is TRBJ2-5, with D tentatively TRBD2 (5 bases). Germline CDR1 is SEHNR and CDR2 is FQNEAQ (reference sequence). The CDR3 sequence is 14 residues long. Trimming removed 3 bases from V and 5 bases from J, with 13 bases in between. The CDR3 DNA reads as TGTGCCAGCAGCTTCGAAATGCGGGCGGAGACCCAGTACTTA. Encoded protein: CASSFEMRAETQYL.

A note on this clonotype: It is likely a read error, because the conserved phenylalanine at the end of the CDR3 is missing. No DNA is shown, since the ends of the CDR3 on it are uncertain; the CDR3 is the one TCRdb lists. V and J are TRBV12-3 or TRBV12-4 and TRBJ2-7. The CDR3 is 13 amino acids in total, end residues counted. The CDR3 protein is CASSLRSSYERYL.

Ten or more counts support this clonotype. The chain's CDR3 is CASSARQGRTEAFF. The DNA of the CDR3 is TGTGCCAGCAGCGCACGACAGGGGCGGACTGAAGCTTTCTTT. The chain carries TRBV5-6 and TRBJ1-1, with TRBD1 matching 8 bases. Germline V CDR1 and CDR2: SGHDT, YYEEEE. The CDR3 is 14 residues long. V trimming: 4 bases; J trimming: 5 bases; junction bases outside the gene matches: 7.

V usage is TRBV4-3 and J usage is TRBJ2-5, with 10 nucleotides matching TRBD2. CDR1 and CDR2 (germline): LGHNA, YSLEER. The trim removed 3 bases at V and 5 bases at J, leaving 9 bases unmatched. There are 16 residues in the CDR3. The DNA of the CDR3 is TGCGCCAGCAGCCATGGAGTAGCGGGAGGTTGGGAGACCCAGTACTTC. This translates into CASSHGVAGGWETQYF.

The chain carries TRBV6-1 and TRBJ1-4, with D perhaps matching TRBD1 (5 bases). The CDR3 is 16 amino acids. Deletions cut 2 bases from V and 0 bases from J, with 10 bases between. Germline values: CDR1 MNHNS, CDR2 SASEGT. This CDR3 is CASSETGVATNEKLFF. For the CDR3, the DNA is TGTGCCAGCAGTGAAACGGGGGTTGCAACTAATGAAAAACTGTTTTTT.

The chain is built from TRBV4-2 and TRBJ2-3; TRBD2 is a possible D gene (7 bases). Germline V gene lookup returns CDR1 LGHNA and CDR2 YNFKEQ. The V end lost 0 bases, the J end lost 4 bases, and 14 bases lay between the germline ends. CDR3 length equals 16 residues. The DNA for the CDR3 is TGTGCCAGCAGCCAAGAGCGGGGGCTGACCGCAGATACGCAGTATTTT. It yields the protein CASSQERGLTADTQYF.

Comments on this clonotype: The junction shows a germline mismatch at one end, possibly a read error. The V gene is TRBV5-6, the J gene TRBJ1-5; 7 bases are a match to TRBD1. From germline, CDR1 is SGHDT and CDR2 YYEEEE. There are 16 residues in the CDR3. CDR3 amino acids: CASSLGEQGRHQPQHF. The CDR3, as DNA: TGTGCCAGCAGCTTGGGGGAACAGGGGAGGCATCAGCCCCAGCATTTC.

As regards this clonotype: Because it lacks the conserved phenylalanine or tryptophan at the end, this CDR3 is likely a read error. The limits of the CDR3 on the DNA are not certain, so only TCRdb's listed CDR3 is given. The CDR3 sequence is CASTGTSRNQETEYV. This chain connects TRBV7-9 to TRBJ2-5; TRBD2, as called in the table, went unchecked against the DNA. Per germline, CDR1 SEHNR and CDR2 FQNEAQ (reference sequence). The CDR3 has 15 residues if both end residues are counted.

Details on this clonotype: A much larger clone differs by one base, so this may be a read error. The chain joins TRBV7-9 to TRBJ1-6; D unclear. Germline values: CDR1 SEHNR, CDR2 FQNEAQ (reference sequence). The CDR3 is made up of 15 amino acids. The CDR3 here is CASSSGQTYNPPLHF. CDR3 DNA: TGTGCCAGCAGCTCCGGGCAGACATATAATCCACCCCTCCACTTT.

The rearrangement joins TRBV4-1 to TRBJ2-3; either TRBD1 or TRBD2 may supply D (5 bases each). The CDR3 is 20 residues long. Trimming removed 3 bases from V and 2 bases from J, with 27 bases in between. The V gene's germline CDR1 is MGHRA and CDR2 YSYEKL. The CDR3 coding sequence is TGCGCCAGCAGCCAGGCTATCGGGACGGGTAGATTAGTCACCACAGATACGCAGTATTTT. This encodes CASSQAIGTGRLVTTDTQYF.

There are a few counts of this clonotype. A much larger clone differs by one base, so this may be a read error. The DNA for the CDR3 is TGTGCCAGCGGAGTGAACGGGGTTCGAGAGACCCAGTACTTC. The encoded protein is CASGVNGVRETQYF. The chain links TRBV5-6 to TRBJ2-5, with a weak D call TRBD2 (5 bases). Germline V CDR1 and CDR2: SGHDT, YYEEEE. Trimming took 7 bases from V and 4 from J, leaving 17 bases between them. The CDR3 length is 14 residues.

To note about this clonotype: No conserved phenylalanine or tryptophan is present at the end of the CDR3, so a read error is the likely explanation. V is TRBV10-3 and J is TRBJ2-2; 7 bases match TRBD2. CDR3 size: 14 residues. Germline CDR1 reads ENHRY; CDR2 reads SYGVKD. The J segment lost 3 bases and the V segment lost 9 bases, leaving 7 bases of the junction unmatched. The CDR3 DNA follows: TGTGCCATTAGGGAGCGGGACGACACCGGGGAGCTGTTTCTT. Translated: CAIRERDDTGELFL.

In this sample, this clonotype turned up a few times. The chain employs TRBV13 and TRBJ1-2; D perhaps matches TRBD1 (5 bases). CDR1 is PRHDT, CDR2 FYEKMQ, per germline (reference sequence). There are 13 residues in the CDR3. Trimming took 5 bases from V and 10 from J, leaving 17 bases between them. CDR3 region: CASSPVTGSDYTF. DNA of the CDR3: TGTGCCAGCAGCCCAGTTACAGGCAGTGACTACACCTTC.

This clonotype was detected only once. The germline gene is not matched at one end of the junction; a read error may be the cause. The V gene is TRBV6-2 or TRBV6-3, the J gene TRBJ1-5; D perhaps matches TRBD1 (5 bases). CDR1 is MNHEY and CDR2 is SVGEGT in the germline V gene. This CDR3 region has 15 residues. The CDR3 nucleotides are TGTGCCAGCAGCTCGCAGGGCGCGAGCAATCAGCCCCACCATTTT. The encoded protein is CASSSQGASNQPHHF.

Here the CDR3 DNA reads TGTGCCAGCAGTCGGGGACTCTATGGCTACACCTTC. It translates to CASSRGLYGYTF. V is TRBV12-3 or TRBV12-4 and J is TRBJ1-2, with D possibly being TRBD1 (5 bases). The CDR3 is 12 residues long. Trimming left V 5 bases short and J 4 bases short, with 8 bases between.

Note on this clonotype: This may come from a read error, since a much larger clone is one base off. V gene TRBV12-3 or TRBV12-4 combines with J gene TRBJ1-1, with 10 bases lining up with TRBD1. The ends lost 5 bases at V and 7 bases at J; junction bases unmatched: 4. The CDR3 consists of 13 residues. This CDR3 reads CASSEGTGVEAFF. Here the CDR3 DNA reads TGTGCCAGCAGTGAAGGGACAGGGGTTGAAGCTTTCTTT.

In regard to this clonotype: It is likely a read error, because the conserved phenylalanine at the end of the CDR3 is missing. This chain uses TRBV6-5 with TRBJ2-7, with a tentative D call TRBD1 (5 bases). The CDR3 is 16 residues long. The germline CDR1 and CDR2 sequences are MNHEY and SVGAGI. V lost 10 bases, J lost 4 bases, and 26 bases lay in between. CDR3 in amino acids: CANRPGQAASFYEQYL. The CDR3 nucleotides read TGTGCCAACAGGCCCGGGCAGGCAGCATCCTTTTACGAGCAGTACCTC.

Regarding this clonotype: Germline and junction disagree at one end, which may indicate a read error. The chain joins TRBV10-3 to TRBJ2-2; D gene uncertain. CDR1 ENHRY and CDR2 SYGVKD come from the germline V gene. The length of the CDR3 is 16 residues. Written as DNA, the CDR3 is TGCGCCATCATGGGGATAGAAGGTGGGGACACCGGGGAGCTGTTTTTT. It specifies CAIMGIEGGDTGELFF.